The 18 T cell receptor beta chains below all came from one sample that was sequenced in a study of regulatory T cells in long-lasting Graves disease (TCRdb year 2021). The sample's time point label, decoded: persistent/refractory GD, antithyroid drugs over 5 years with positive TRAb. For both TCR sequencing and RNA sequencing, RNA was extracted from PBMCs in TRIzol. The library was obtained by multiplex PCR. The reads were generated on an Illumina HiSeq 4000. TCR beta libraries were built with iRepertoire HTBI primers and Arm-PCR amplification of CDR3 regions. The public reads were quality trimmed at Q25 with fastp and then assembled into clones with MiXCR by TCRdb, keeping productive beta chains. Entries that share a CDR3 protein sequence are merged under the most common genes and DNA. A total of 430,000 or so distinct CDR3 sequences appear in this sample, about 21% of them only once. The ten biggest clones cover more than 13% of the sample.

This material consisted of peripheral blood mononuclear cells (PBMCs), taken when the disease was refractory, from a patient treated with antithyroid drugs. These receptors all come from a female donor with Graves disease.

The rearrangement links TRBV7-8 to TRBJ2-1; weak D call: TRBD2 (5 bases). The CDR3 has 16 residues. From germline, CDR1 is SGHVS and CDR2 FQNEAQ. The V gene lost 3 bases and the J gene lost 5 bases, with 17 bases spanning the gap. The CDR3 DNA reads TGTGCCAGCAGCTTTACCGGGGTCATTGCCCACAATGAGCAGTTCTTC. Translation: CASSFTGVIAHNEQFF. The entire variable domain, with the rest obtained from reference TRBV7-8 and TRBJ2-1, is as follows: GAGVSQSPRYKVAKRGQDVALRCDPISGHVSLFWYQQALGQGPEFLTYFQNEAQLDKSGLPSDRFFAERPEGSVSTLKIQRTQQEDSAVYLCASSFTGVIAHNEQFFGPGTRLTVL.

The chain has TRBV20-1 and TRBJ2-7; tentatively, D is TRBD2 (6 bases). The CDR3 is 14 amino acids. Germline CDR1 DFQATT, CDR2 SNEGSKA (reference sequence). The V end was cut by 5 bases, the J end by 0 bases, with 14 bases between. CDR3 nucleotide sequence: TGCAGTGCTGGGGAGGAGGTTTCCTCCTACGAGCAGTACTTC. Translated: CSAGEEVSSYEQYF.

This clonotype was counted ten times or more. This chain uses TRBV7-8 with TRBJ2-7; 10 positions agree with TRBD1. Germline loops: CDR1 SGHVS, CDR2 FQNEAQ. With V trimmed by 5 bases and J by 5 bases, 6 bases remained unmatched. The CDR3 is 14 residues long. As DNA, the CDR3 is TGTGCCAGCAGCCATGGACAGGGGGGGGACGAGCAGTACTTC. It encodes CASSHGQGGDEQYF.

V and J are TRBV10-3 and TRBJ2-2, with 9 bases that match TRBD2. The junction had 3 bases not matched to a gene; V was cut back by 7 bases and J by 3 bases. CDR1 is ENHRY, CDR2 SYGVKD, per germline. CDR3 length: 14 amino acids. CDR3 loop: CAITRLADTGELFF. The CDR3 bases are TGTGCCATCACCCGACTAGCGGACACCGGGGAGCTGTTTTTT.

The table lists this clonotype with a few counts. The genes are TRBV29-1 and TRBJ2-7; TRBD1 aligns across 11 bases. Germline values: CDR1 SQVTM, CDR2 ANQGSEA. The V gene end was trimmed by 5 bases and the J gene end by 4 bases; junction bases not matched to a gene: 7. CDR3 size: 14 residues. CDR3 region: CSVQSGQGAYEQYF. CDR3 sequence (DNA): TGCAGCGTTCAGTCTGGACAGGGGGCGTACGAGCAGTACTTC.

This clonotype was recorded a few times. V usage is TRBV28 and J usage is TRBJ2-1; D is unclear. Trimming took off 3 bases at V and 4 bases at J, with 4 bases between the two ends. Germline V gene data show CDR1 as MDHEN and CDR2 as SYDVKM. The CDR3 runs to 12 residues. CDR3 amino acids: CASSFPYNEQFF. In DNA form, the CDR3 reads TGTGCCAGCAGTTTCCCTTACAATGAGCAGTTCTTC.

Notes on this clonotype: At one end the junction does not follow the germline gene, possibly because of a read error. The chain has TRBV27 and TRBJ2-2; maybe TRBD2 (6 bases). Germline loops: CDR1 MNHEY, CDR2 SMNVEV (reference sequence). The CDR3 extends over 15 amino acids. CDR3 sequence: CASSLFGRLAGELLF. The CDR3 region has the DNA TGTGCCAGCAGTTTGTTTGGGAGGCTGGCCGGGGAGCTGCTTTTT.

This chain uses TRBV6-1 with TRBJ2-5; possible D gene TRBD2, 5 bases. Germline V gives CDR1 MNHNS, CDR2 SASEGT. Trimming took 8 bases from V and 0 from J, leaving 10 bases between them. The CDR3 sequence is 13 residues long. As DNA, the CDR3 is TGTGCCAGCGGGTCGGGGAACCAAGAGACCCAGTACTTC. Protein sequence: CASGSGNQETQYF.

At least ten counts were recorded for this clonotype. This chain links TRBV28 with TRBJ1-1; 7 bases agree with TRBD1. Trimming at V came to 5 bases and at J to 3 bases, leaving 9 bases not matched to a gene. Germline loops: CDR1 MDHEN, CDR2 SYDVKM. The CDR3 length is 15 residues. CDR3 in amino acids: CASSRTGTVDTEAFF. CDR3 DNA sequence: TGTGCCAGCAGTCGAACCGGGACAGTCGACACTGAAGCTTTCTTT.

This clonotype was found a few times. J is TRBJ1-1 and V is TRBV29-1; D is possibly TRBD1 (5 bases). V was trimmed by 3 bases and J by 10 bases, leaving 15 bases between them. The CDR3 runs 12 residues. CDR1 and CDR2 from the germline V gene are SQVTM and ANQGSEA. The CDR3 sequence: CSVEVGDRSAFF. The CDR3 DNA reads TGCAGCGTTGAGGTAGGGGATAGGTCAGCTTTCTTT.

This sequence joins TRBV29-1 and TRBJ2-7; TRBD2 matches at 9 bases. The CDR3 is 17 residues long. Trimming at V came to 0 bases and at J to 6 bases, leaving 15 bases not matched to a gene. The germline V gene has CDR1 SQVTM and CDR2 ANQGSEA. CDR3 DNA: TGCAGCGTTGAAGATCGGGGCGGGAGGGCCCTCCTCGGCGAGCAGTACTTC. Its translation is CSVEDRGGRALLGEQYF.

In its sample, this clonotype was seen many times. The chain uses TRBV28 and TRBJ2-7, with 7 bases identical to TRBD1. The CDR3 has 14 amino acids. The ends lost 3 bases at V and 3 bases at J; junction bases unmatched: 5. Germline V lookup: CDR1 MDHEN, CDR2 SYDVKM. The CDR3 nucleotides read TGTGCCAGCAGTTTGACAGGGATACGCTACGAGCAGTACTTC. Translating it yields CASSLTGIRYEQYF.

In this sample, this clonotype turned up many times. V gene TRBV13 combines with J gene TRBJ1-2; no definite D call. The CDR3 has 14 residues. Germline V CDR1 and CDR2: PRHDT, FYEKMQ (reference sequence). V lost 0 bases, J lost 6 bases, and 11 bases lay in between. DNA for the CDR3: TGTGCCAGCAGCTTAGGGTGGGGAGGCGATGGCTACACCTTC. It yields the protein CASSLGWGGDGYTF. The full variable domain, completed using reference TRBV13 and TRBJ1-2, is AAGVIQSPRHLIKEKRETATLKCYPIPRHDTVYWYQQGPGQDPQFLISFYEKMQSDKGSIPDRFSAQQFSDYHSELNMSSLELGDSALYFCASSLGWGGDGYTFGSGTRLTVV.

This clonotype appeared a single time. This may be a read error: a much more frequent sequence differs by one nucleotide. This chain connects TRBV20-1 to TRBJ2-5; D remains unclear. In germline, CDR1 is DFQATT, CDR2 SNEGSKA (reference sequence). The CDR3 length is 16 residues. Trimming stripped 0 bases from V and 9 bases from J, with 23 bases between. CDR3 DNA sequence: TGCAGTGCTAGAGATTGGCCGGAAGGGCCGTGGGCGGCCCAGTACTTC. Its translation is CSARDWPEGPWAAQYF.

Remarks on this clonotype: Given a much more abundant clone one base away, this may be a read error. The chain couples TRBV28 to TRBJ1-2, with D possibly TRBD1 on 6 matching bases. CDR3 size: 12 residues. Trimming cost V 9 bases and J 3 bases, with 11 bases left between them. Germline-derived CDR1 and CDR2 are MDHEN and SYDVKM. Here the CDR3 DNA reads TGTGCCAGTCTCAACAGGGACTATGGCTACACCTTC. Protein product: CASLNRDYGYTF.

This clonotype was observed at least ten times. V is TRBV6-1 and J is TRBJ2-5; D ambiguous. This CDR3 contains 13 residues. Trimming took 5 bases from V and 2 from J, leaving 9 bases between them. Per the germline V gene, CDR1 is MNHNS and CDR2 is SASEGT. In DNA form, the CDR3 reads TGTGCCAGCAGTCGGGTTCTGCAAGAGACCCAGTACTTC. Protein product: CASSRVLQETQYF.

This clonotype was recorded at least ten times. The V gene is TRBV28, the J gene TRBJ2-7, with 11 nucleotides matching TRBD2. Germline V gene sequence: CDR1 MDHEN, CDR2 SYDVKM. The J segment lost 4 bases and the V segment lost 6 bases, leaving 8 bases of the junction unmatched. The CDR3 is 15 residues long. CDR3 amino acids: CASSSTSGRRYEQYF. For the CDR3, the DNA is TGTGCCAGCAGCTCAACTAGCGGGAGAAGGTACGAGCAGTACTTC. The variable domain in full, with the rest retrieved from reference TRBV28 and TRBJ2-7, is DVKVTQSSRYLVKRTGEKVFLECVQDMDHENMFWYRQDPGLGLRLIYFSYDVKMKEKGDIPEGYSVSREKKERFSLILESASTNQTSMYLCASSSTSGRRYEQYFGPGTRLTVT.

The rearrangement links TRBV18 to TRBJ2-7, with D maybe TRBD1 (5 bases). The CDR3 covers 15 residues. Germline-derived CDR1 and CDR2 are KGHSH and LQKENI. V was clipped by 2 bases and J by 7 bases, with 18 bases between them. This CDR3 is CASSPRGAQGDEQYF. The CDR3 coding sequence is TGTGCCAGCTCACCAAGGGGCGCCCAAGGGGATGAGCAGTACTTC. Based on the CDR3 plus reference TRBV18 and TRBJ2-7, the full variable domain is NAGVMQNPRHLVRRRGQEARLRCSPMKGHSHVYWYRQLPEEGLKFMVYLQKENIIDESGMPKERFSAEFPKEGPSILRIQQVVRGDSAAYFCASSPRGAQGDEQYFGPGTRLTVT.